These T cell receptor beta chains were read from a single sample in a study of T cell responses to AZD1222 COVID-19 vaccine. Data came from immunoSEQ multiplex PCR; TCRdb stores just in-frame clones and leaves some out. The data contain around 78,000 clones, 80% to 90% of them singletons. The sample here was peripheral blood, taken on day 0 of AZD1222 vaccination. These receptors all come from an adult in good health. The conserved cysteine and the conserved F or W are not part of the CDR3 here. A D gene is named only where the DNA matches it firmly. Expanded clones get a size class; other rows say once, few or many, or leave the size out.

>-|TRBV10-2|TRBJ2-5|-
ASRPHGETQY
>-|TRBV24-1|TRBJ2-7|-
ATSGAGSYEQY
>-|TRBV6-1|TRBJ2-7|few
ASSDSSEQY
>TRBD1|TRBV7-9|TRBJ2-2|-
ASSSQGNGELF
>TRBD1|TRBV7-8|TRBJ1-5|-
ASSLVRDRGSNQPQH
>TRBD1|TRBV28|TRBJ2-2|-
ASIGGQGVTGELF
>-|TRBV5-1|TRBJ2-1|-
ASSLASDRNEQF
>-|TRBV11-2|TRBJ1-1|-
ASSPEGVRRSEAF
>-|TRBV7-2|TRBJ1-2|-
ASSRRTDSNYGYT
>-|TRBV3-1/TRBV3-2|TRBJ1-1|once
ASSTSFIPNTEAF
>-|TRBV12-3/TRBV12-4|TRBJ1-1|-
ASSTGAEAF
>-|TRBV5-5|TRBJ2-7|-
ASSLATVRGEQY
>-|TRBV5-5|TRBJ1-3|-
ASSLANLGRNTIY
>-|TRBV28|TRBJ1-5|-
ASSRYQPQH
>-|TRBV10-3|TRBJ1-2|-
AISASGTPFNYGYT
>TRBD1|TRBV5-5|TRBJ2-7|-
ASSLVQGAINEQY
>-|TRBV25-1|TRBJ1-1|-
ASSEARGGMNTEAF
>-|TRBV7-8|TRBJ1-2|few
ASSSGLYGYT
>-|TRBV5-1|TRBJ1-1|once
ASSLRGTERWGEAF
>-|TRBV18|TRBJ2-1|-
ASSRVEGRGEQF
>-|TRBV5-1|TRBJ1-4|few
ASSPGVGGINEKLF
>-|TRBV7-9|TRBJ1-4|once
ASSEGLGEKLF
>-|TRBV7-7|TRBJ2-2|-
ASSLGQGNTGELF
>TRBD1|TRBV24-1|TRBJ2-2|once
ATSDRTGRTGELF
>TRBD1|TRBV19|TRBJ2-1|-
ASSMGWTGSYNEQF
>-|TRBV30|TRBJ2-7|-
AWSEVRGEQY
>-|TRBV7-9|TRBJ2-5|-
ASSVSDGVQETQY
>-|TRBV6-6|TRBJ1-5|once
ASSLTGSQPQH
>-|TRBV6-5|TRBJ2-3|-
ASRQGSTDTQY